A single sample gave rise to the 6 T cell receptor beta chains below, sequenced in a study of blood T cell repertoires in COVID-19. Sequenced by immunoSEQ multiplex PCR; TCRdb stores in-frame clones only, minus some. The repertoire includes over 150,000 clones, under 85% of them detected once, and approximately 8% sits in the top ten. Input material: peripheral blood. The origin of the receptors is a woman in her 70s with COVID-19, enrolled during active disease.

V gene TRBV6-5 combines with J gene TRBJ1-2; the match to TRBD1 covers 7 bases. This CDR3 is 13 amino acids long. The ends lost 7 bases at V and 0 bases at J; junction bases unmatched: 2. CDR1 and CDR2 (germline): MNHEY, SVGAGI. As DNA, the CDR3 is TGTGCCAGCAAGGGGGCCCCTAACTATGGCTACACCTTC. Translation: CASKGAPNYGYTF.

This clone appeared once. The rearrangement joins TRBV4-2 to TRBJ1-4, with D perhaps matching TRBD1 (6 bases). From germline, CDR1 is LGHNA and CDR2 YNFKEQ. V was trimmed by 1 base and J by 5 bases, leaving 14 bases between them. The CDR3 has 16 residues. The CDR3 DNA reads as TGTGCCAGCAGCCAAGGAGGGGGTCTCCCCAATGAAAAACTGTTTTTT. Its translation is CASSQGGGLPNEKLFF.

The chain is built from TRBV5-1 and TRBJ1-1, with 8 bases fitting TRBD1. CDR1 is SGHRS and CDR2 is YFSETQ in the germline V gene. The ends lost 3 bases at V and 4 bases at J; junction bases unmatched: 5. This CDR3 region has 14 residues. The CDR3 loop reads CASSWDRMGTEAFF. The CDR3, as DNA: TGCGCCAGCAGCTGGGACAGGATGGGCACTGAAGCTTTCTTT.

CDR3 in amino acids: CASSEALAGGSYNEQFF. As DNA, the CDR3 is TGTGCCAGCAGTGAAGCCCTAGCGGGAGGATCCTACAATGAGCAGTTCTTC. This chain connects TRBV6-1 to TRBJ2-1; 11 bases agree with TRBD2. The germline gives CDR1 MNHNS, CDR2 SASEGT. The CDR3 totals 17 residues. Trimming took 0 bases from V and 1 from J; bases not matched to a gene: 2.

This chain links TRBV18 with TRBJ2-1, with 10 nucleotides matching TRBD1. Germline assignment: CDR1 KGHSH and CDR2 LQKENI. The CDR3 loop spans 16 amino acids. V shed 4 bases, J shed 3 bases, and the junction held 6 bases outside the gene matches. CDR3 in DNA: TGTGCCAGCTCACTACGGACAGGGGGTCTCTACAATGAGCAGTTCTTC. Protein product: CASSLRTGGLYNEQFF.

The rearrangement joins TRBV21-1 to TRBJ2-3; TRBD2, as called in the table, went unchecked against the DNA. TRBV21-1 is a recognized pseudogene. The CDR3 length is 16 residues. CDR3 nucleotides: TGTGCCAGCAGCAAGCCTAGCGGGATAAGCACAGATACGCAGTATTTT. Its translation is CASSKPSGISTDTQYF.